The 8 T cell receptor beta chains reported below all come from one sample, sequenced in a study of regulatory T cells in long-lasting Graves disease. Arm-PCR of CDR3 regions and iRepertoire HTBI primers were used to build TCR beta libraries. TCRdb recomputed calls from the multiplex PCR reads with MiXCR, one row per CDR3 protein. Here the sample spans approximately 470,000 distinct CDR3 sequences, 20% being singletons. Time point of the sample: persistent/refractory GD, antithyroid drugs over 5 years with positive TRAb. PBMCs were the source of the RNA used for TCR sequencing. Sequenced here: peripheral blood mononuclear cells (PBMCs), sampled when the disease was refractory, from a patient treated with antithyroid drugs. The receptors here all came from a female donor with Graves disease.

This clonotype has a handful of counts. The gene calls are TRBV6-2 or TRBV6-3 and TRBJ2-7; no reliable D call. CDR3 length: 14 amino acids. CDR1 and CDR2 (germline): MNHEY, SVGEGT. V was trimmed by 0 bases and J by 6 bases, leaving 12 bases between them. The DNA of the CDR3 is TGTGCCAGCAGTTACTCGGTTCCAAAGTCCGAGCAGTACTTC. Amino acid sequence: CASSYSVPKSEQYF.

The rearrangement links TRBV2 to TRBJ2-7, with D perhaps assigned TRBD1 or TRBD2 (5 bases each). Between the trimmed V and J ends, which lost 6 bases and 2 bases, there was a span of 11 bases. The CDR3 length is 13 residues. Germline CDR1 reads SNHLY; CDR2 reads FYNNEI. For the CDR3, the DNA is TGTGCCAGCAGGGCAGGGAGCACCTACGAGCAGTACTTC. Translating it yields CASRAGSTYEQYF.

This clonotype has more than one count but fewer than ten. J is TRBJ1-1 and V is TRBV4-1; D unclear. The germline CDR1 and CDR2 sequences are MGHRA and YSYEKL. Trimming took off 3 bases at V and 3 bases at J, with 17 bases between the two ends. CDR3 length: 16 residues. CDR3 nucleotide sequence: TGCGCCAGCAGCCAGGACTCGACTTCTACGGACACTGAAGCTTTCTTT. Translated, it gives CASSQDSTSTDTEAFF.

The chain joins TRBV29-1 to TRBJ2-5, with no clear D. CDR3 length equals 13 residues. Trimming took off 6 bases at V and 0 bases at J, with 11 bases between the two ends. Per the germline V gene, CDR1 is SQVTM and CDR2 is ANQGSEA. In DNA, the CDR3 is TGCAGCGTCGGACCCCTAAACCAAGAGACCCAGTACTTC. Protein sequence: CSVGPLNQETQYF.

The chain recombines TRBV19 with TRBJ2-2; D unclear. V lost 6 bases and J 7 bases, leaving 24 bases between the germline ends. The germline gives CDR1 LNHDA, CDR2 SQIVND (reference sequence). The CDR3 runs to 17 residues. CDR3 in DNA: TGTGCCAGTAGGCACAGTGGGAATGCAGTACTTAACGGGGAGCTGTTTTTT. Translating it yields CASRHSGNAVLNGELFF.

This clonotype came up many times. The chain combines TRBV12-3 or TRBV12-4 with TRBJ1-1, with D hard to call. The CDR3 sequence is 14 residues long. V was shortened by 2 bases and J by 1 base, with 8 bases between the two germline ends. Here the CDR3 reads CASSLNTANTEAFF. The CDR3 DNA reads as TGTGCCAGCAGTTTAAACACTGCGAACACTGAAGCTTTCTTT.

Concerning this clonotype: A read error may account for a junction end that differs from germline. The V call is TRBV7-2, the J call TRBJ1-5; 7 nucleotides match TRBD1. The CDR3 is 17 residues long. Germline-derived CDR1 and CDR2 are SGHTA and FQGNSA. CDR3 loop: CASSLYGDRRSHQPQRF. For the CDR3, the DNA is TGTGCCAGCAGCTTATACGGGGACAGAAGGTCCCATCAGCCCCAGCGTTTT.

This clonotype was seen only a few times. The chain carries TRBV20-1 and TRBJ1-1; no reliable D call. This CDR3 has 11 amino acids. With 2 bases removed from V and 4 bases from J, the gap between germline ends came to 5 bases. Germline V gene data show CDR1 as DFQATT and CDR2 as SNEGSKA (reference sequence). The CDR3 DNA reads as TGCAGTGCTAGATTCCCCACTGAAGCTTTCTTT. The encoded protein is CSARFPTEAFF.